These 17 T cell receptor beta chains were all obtained from the same sample, sequenced in a study of beta chain features in type 1 diabetes. Reverse transcribing all isolated RNA meant expressed TCRB transcripts were sequenced. Here immunoSEQ multiplex PCR was the method, and the copy in TCRdb shows in-frame clones only, minus some. The table has 250,000 to 350,000 clones, 9.5% to 12% seen once. Sequencing was done on a sample of naive CD4+ T cells from blood. The source is a woman in her 30s in good health.

This clone was observed a handful of times. V is TRBV7-2 and J is TRBJ2-3; 12 bases line up with TRBD2. In germline, CDR1 is SGHTA, CDR2 FQGNSA. The CDR3 is 15 residues long. Unmatched junction bases numbered 4, after V lost 7 bases and J lost 2 bases. DNA for the CDR3: TGTGCCAGCACCCTAGCGGGAGGGAACACAGATACGCAGTATTTT. Protein sequence: CASTLAGGNTDTQYF.

This clone was recorded a few times. The rearrangement joins TRBV18 to TRBJ1-5; 8 bases are a match to TRBD1. V lost 5 bases, J lost 0 bases, and 6 bases stayed unmatched. Germline V gene lookup returns CDR1 KGHSH and CDR2 LQKENI. CDR3 size: 16 residues. CDR3 coding DNA: TGTGCCAGCTCAACGGGGACAGGAGATAGCAATCAGCCCCAGCATTTT. Translating gives CASSTGTGDSNQPQHF.

Turning to this clone: The sample has other DNA sequences that encode this CDR3 too. This chain connects TRBV7-3 to TRBJ2-6; a weak D match, TRBD1 (5 bases). Germline-derived CDR1 and CDR2 are SGHTA and FQGTGA. V shed 2 bases and J shed 4 bases, with 9 bases lying between them. The CDR3 loop spans 15 amino acids. The CDR3 loop reads CASSLDSSGANVLTF. DNA of the CDR3: TGTGCCAGCAGCTTAGACAGTTCCGGGGCCAACGTCCTGACTTTC.

The chain uses TRBV5-1 and TRBJ2-7; 13 bases match TRBD2. The V gene end was trimmed by 4 bases and the J gene end by 2 bases; junction bases not matched to a gene: 3. From germline, CDR1 is SGHRS and CDR2 YFSETQ. The length of the CDR3 is 15 residues. The CDR3 sequence: CASSDGTSGAYEQYF. CDR3 nucleotides: TGCGCCAGCAGCGATGGGACTAGCGGGGCCTACGAGCAGTACTTC. Drawing the rest from reference TRBV5-1 and TRBJ2-7, the complete variable domain is KAGVTQTPRYLIKTRGQQVTLSCSPISGHRSVSWYQQTPGQGLQFLFEYFSETQRNKGNFPGRFSGRQFSNSRSEMNVSTLELGDSALYLCASSDGTSGAYEQYFGPGTRLTVT.

This clone was observed a few times. The gene calls are TRBV7-9 and TRBJ2-1; 8 bases align to TRBD2. The CDR3 has 13 amino acids. Germline V gives CDR1 SEHNR, CDR2 FQNEAQ (reference sequence). The junction had 5 bases not matched to a gene; V was cut back by 4 bases and J by 9 bases. The CDR3 is CASSWGLEAEQFF. The DNA of the CDR3 is TGTGCCAGCAGCTGGGGACTAGAGGCTGAGCAGTTCTTC.

This clone was picked up a small number of times. The genes are TRBV28 and TRBJ2-3; 9 bases fit TRBD1. After removal of 9 bases from V and 2 bases from J, the junction contained 6 bases not matched to a gene. CDR1 and CDR2 (germline): MDHEN, SYDVKM. CDR3 length: 14 residues. The CDR3 sequence is CASDRDRVTDTQYF. The CDR3 DNA reads as TGTGCCAGTGACCGGGACAGGGTCACAGATACGCAGTATTTT. The full variable domain, completed using reference TRBV28 and TRBJ2-3, is DVKVTQSSRYLVKRTGEKVFLECVQDMDHENMFWYRQDPGLGLRLIYFSYDVKMKEKGDIPEGYSVSREKKERFSLILESASTNQTSMYLCASDRDRVTDTQYFGPGTRLTVL.

The chain has TRBV23-1 and TRBJ1-1; D is perhaps TRBD1 (6 bases). TRBV23-1 carries the ORF label, with uncertain function. The length of the CDR3 is 16 residues. The V gene lost 0 bases and the J gene lost 6 bases, with 17 bases spanning the gap. CDR3 protein: CASSQSLRRGFAEAFF. Written as DNA, the CDR3 is TGCGCCAGCAGTCAATCGCTCCGCAGGGGATTTGCTGAAGCTTTCTTT.

V usage is TRBV6-5 and J usage is TRBJ1-2, with 7 bases identical to TRBD1. V shed 6 bases and J 7 bases; nucleotides not matched to a gene: 11. This CDR3 has 14 residues. CDR1 MNHEY and CDR2 SVGAGI come from the germline V gene. CDR3 protein: CASRRTGVFGGYTF. The CDR3 region has the DNA TGTGCCAGCAGACGGACAGGAGTTTTCGGTGGCTACACCTTC.

This chain links TRBV18 with TRBJ2-7; maybe TRBD1 (5 bases). Trimming stripped 1 base from V and 3 bases from J, with 16 bases between. CDR3 length: 16 residues. The V gene's germline CDR1 is KGHSH and CDR2 LQKENI. The CDR3, as DNA: TGTGCCAGCTCACCACTCGCGACAGCTTTCAACTACGAGCAGTACTTC. This sequence encodes CASSPLATAFNYEQYF.

The genes are TRBV9 and TRBJ2-7; 7 bases map to TRBD1. Germline lookup yields CDR1 SGDLS and CDR2 YYNGEE. The CDR3 is made up of 15 amino acids. After removal of 3 bases from V and 2 bases from J, the junction contained 8 bases not matched to a gene. CDR3 coding DNA: TGTGCCAGCAGCGAGAGGACAGGTCCACCCTACGAGCAGTACTTC. Translated, it gives CASSERTGPPYEQYF.

The genes are TRBV7-9 and TRBJ2-3; the D gene is possibly TRBD2 (6 bases). The CDR3 has 15 amino acids. Germline loops: CDR1 SEHNR, CDR2 FQNEAQ (reference sequence). The V end was cut by 5 bases, the J end by 0 bases, with 12 bases between. The CDR3 nucleotides read TGTGCCAGCAGCCCTTTAGCGGAGAGCACAGATACGCAGTATTTT. Residues: CASSPLAESTDTQYF.

V usage is TRBV2 and J usage is TRBJ2-1, with TRBD1 as a possible D gene (5 bases). V was shortened by 2 bases and J by 6 bases, with 11 bases between the two germline ends. This CDR3 region has 14 residues. CDR1 and CDR2 from the germline V gene are SNHLY and FYNNEI. CDR3 bases: TGTGCCAGCAGTGAAATGGGGCGGTCCAATGAGCAGTTCTTC. Translated: CASSEMGRSNEQFF.

The chain uses TRBV25-1 and TRBJ2-5; no clear D gene. V lost 1 base and J lost 7, with 7 bases in between. Germline V gives CDR1 MGHDK, CDR2 SYGVNS. This CDR3 region has 12 residues. In DNA form, the CDR3 reads TGTGCCAGCAGTGAATCCCGAGGGACCCAGTACTTC. Protein product: CASSESRGTQYF.

There are a few counts of this clone. This chain links TRBV27 with TRBJ2-1; 9 bases map to TRBD2. Trimming took 9 bases from V and 3 from J; bases not matched to a gene: 6. Germline V gene lookup returns CDR1 MNHEY and CDR2 SMNVEV (reference sequence). This CDR3 has 14 residues. The CDR3 DNA reads as TGTGCCAGTACCGGGACTAGCAGCTACAATGAGCAGTTCTTC. The encoded protein is CASTGTSSYNEQFF.

This chain joins TRBV29-1 and TRBJ2-1; 13 bases line up with TRBD2. The CDR3 extends over 15 amino acids. Germline loops: CDR1 SQVTM, CDR2 ANQGSEA. Trimming at V came to 5 bases and at J to 8 bases, leaving 9 bases not matched to a gene. The CDR3 nucleotides read TGCAGCGTTCACACTAGCGGGAGGGCCGATTATGAGCAGTTCTTC. This codes for CSVHTSGRADYEQFF.

This clone was recorded a few times. The chain employs TRBV5-1 and TRBJ2-5; 11 bases align to TRBD1. The germline V gene encodes CDR1 SGHRS and CDR2 YFSETQ. CDR3 length: 15 residues. After removal of 4 bases from V and 4 bases from J, the junction contained 6 bases not matched to a gene. CDR3 residues: CASSTGQGVVETQYF. Here the CDR3 DNA reads TGCGCCAGCAGCACGGGACAGGGGGTAGTAGAGACCCAGTACTTC.

This clone occurred a few times. The chain combines TRBV29-1 with TRBJ2-3, with 10 nucleotides matching TRBD1. The germline CDR1 and CDR2 sequences are SQVTM and ANQGSEA. V lost 7 bases and J lost 4; bases outside the gene matches: 8. CDR3 size: 14 residues. CDR3: CSGGTGVSPDTQYF. Written as DNA, the CDR3 is TGCAGCGGGGGGACAGGGGTATCGCCAGATACGCAGTATTTT.